The 8 T cell receptor beta chains listed next were all sequenced from one sample in a study of shared clonotypes between healthy human individuals. Naive CD8 cells lacked CD45RO, underwent positive selection for CCR7 and left out terminally differentiated effector memory CD45RA+ cells. Sequencing used immunoSEQ multiplex PCR; TCRdb keeps in-frame clones, though not all of them. This sample yields 800,000 to 950,000 clones, of which 96% are seen a single time; 0.2% to 0.25% belongs to the top ten. The material sequenced was naive CD8+ T cells sorted from blood. The receptors were sampled from a man aged 30 to 45 in good health.

The chain recombines TRBV27 with TRBJ2-7; 8 bases match TRBD2. Germline V CDR1 and CDR2: MNHEY, SMNVEV (reference sequence). Trimming cost V 9 bases and J 5 bases; bases outside gene matches: 3. The CDR3 totals 11 residues. The CDR3 DNA reads TGTGCCAGTCTCGGGGGGGACGAGCAGTACTTC. Translation: CASLGGDEQYF.

The J gene is TRBJ2-7, the V gene TRBV5-1; a possible D gene is TRBD1 (7 bases). The CDR3 has 17 residues. Germline CDR1 reads SGHRS; CDR2 reads YFSETQ. V gave up 4 bases and J gave up 4 bases, with 24 bases separating them. In nucleotides, the CDR3 is TGCGCCAGCAGCCATGGCAGGGGGGCCACCAAAGAATACGAGCAGTACTTC. This sequence encodes CASSHGRGATKEYEQYF.

The CDR3 DNA sequence: TGTGCCAGCAGTCCTCTTGCGGACTTAAGCTCTGGGGCCAACGTCCTGACTTTC. As protein: CASSPLADLSSGANVLTF. The chain carries TRBV28 and TRBJ2-6; TRBD2 is a possible D gene (5 bases). The CDR3 runs 18 residues. V lost 5 bases and J 0 bases, leaving 17 bases between the germline ends. Germline CDR1 and CDR2: MDHEN and SYDVKM.

This chain uses TRBV12-2 with TRBJ1-2. TRBV12-2 corresponds to a pseudogene. The CDR3 extends over 14 amino acids. The CDR3 DNA reads TGTGCAAGTCGCTTAGAGTGTTGTAGCTATGGCTACACCTTC. Protein product: CASRLECCSYGYTF.

The rearrangement joins TRBV6-6 to TRBJ1-2; D is uncertain. The CDR3 sequence is 16 residues long. V was clipped by 0 bases and J by 0 bases, with 11 bases between them. Germline assignment: CDR1 MNHNY and CDR2 SVGAGI (reference sequence). CDR3 amino acids: CASSYSTNDANYGYTF. Here the CDR3 DNA reads TGTGCCAGCAGTTACTCGACGAATGACGCTAACTATGGCTACACCTTC.

This clone has just one count. The J gene is TRBJ2-1, the V gene TRBV11-2, with 8 bases aligning to TRBD2. V trimming: 5 bases; J trimming: 7 bases; junction bases outside the gene matches: 13. CDR1 is SGHAT and CDR2 is FQNNGV in the germline V gene. The CDR3 is made up of 16 amino acids. CDR3 in amino acids: CASSPSTSGRGNEQFF. CDR3 DNA sequence: TGTGCCAGCAGCCCAAGCACTAGCGGTCGGGGGAATGAGCAGTTCTTC. Together with reference TRBV11-2 and TRBJ2-1, the CDR3 gives the full variable domain: EAGVAQSPRYKIIEKRQSVAFWCNPISGHATLYWYQQILGQGPKLLIQFQNNGVVDDSQLPKDRFSAERLKGVDSTLKIQPAKLEDSAVYLCASSPSTSGRGNEQFFGPGTRLTVL.

The J gene is TRBJ2-7, the V gene TRBV10-3; TRBD1 matches at 10 bases. Trimming removed 4 bases from V and 5 bases from J; junction bases left unmatched: 8. This CDR3 region has 15 residues. Germline CDR1 and CDR2: ENHRY and SYGVKD. CDR3 nucleotide sequence: TGTGCCATCAGTGCGGGGACAGGGGAATCAGACGAGCAGTACTTC. As protein: CAISAGTGESDEQYF.

This clone was recorded only once. The chain couples TRBV5-6 to TRBJ1-4; D gene unclear. The CDR3 totals 14 residues. Germline CDR1 is SGHDT and CDR2 is YYEEEE. V shed 2 bases and J shed 3 bases, with 8 bases lying between them. The DNA for the CDR3 is TGTGCCAGCAGCTTCTCGACGCCTAATGAAAAACTGTTTTTT. Protein sequence: CASSFSTPNEKLFF.